Presented here are 22 T cell receptor beta chains from one specimen sequenced in a study of blood T cell repertoires in COVID-19. Sequencing was performed with immunoSEQ multiplex PCR; in TCRdb, only in-frame clones are kept and a portion is missing. In the table there are roughly 350,000 clones, approximately 89% of which are singletons. The sample taken for sequencing was peripheral blood. The source is a young woman who had recovered from COVID-19.

The J gene is TRBJ1-1, the V gene TRBV27; 7 nucleotides match TRBD1. Germline V gene lookup returns CDR1 MNHEY and CDR2 SMNVEV (reference sequence). V shed 8 bases and J 4 bases; nucleotides not matched to a gene: 7. The CDR3 has 13 residues. This CDR3 reads CASGRTGTTEAFF. The DNA of the CDR3 is TGTGCCAGCGGCCGGACAGGCACCACTGAAGCTTTCTTT.

The chain recombines TRBV5-1 with TRBJ1-1, with 7 bases that match TRBD1. The length of the CDR3 is 14 residues. Trimming cost V 0 bases and J 1 base; bases outside gene matches: 0. Germline V lookup: CDR1 SGHRS, CDR2 YFSETQ. CDR3 nucleotides: TGCGCCAGCAGCTTGGACAGGGGGAACACTGAAGCTTTCTTT. It encodes CASSLDRGNTEAFF.

V and J are TRBV27 and TRBJ1-5; D is undetermined. The CDR3 is 14 amino acids. The germline V gene encodes CDR1 MNHEY and CDR2 SMNVEV (reference sequence). V lost 3 bases, J lost 2 bases, and 8 bases lay in between. The DNA for the CDR3 is TGTGCCAGCAGTTTCCTCGGGGGCAATCAGCCCCAGCATTTT. Its translation is CASSFLGGNQPQHF.

The gene calls are TRBV29-1 and TRBJ1-2; no clear D gene. Germline values: CDR1 SQVTM, CDR2 ANQGSEA. Deletions cut 7 bases from V and 5 bases from J, with 14 bases between. The CDR3 runs to 12 residues. The chain's CDR3 is CSASLGKYGYTF. CDR3 sequence (DNA): TGCAGCGCCTCTCTCGGGAAGTATGGCTACACCTTC.

Only one count was recorded for this clone. This rearrangement joins TRBV7-2 to TRBJ2-3, with TRBD1 matching 8 bases. V was pared by 5 bases and J by 0 bases, with 13 bases of the junction left unmatched. The germline CDR1 and CDR2 sequences are SGHTA and FQGNSA. The CDR3 consists of 18 residues. The DNA for the CDR3 is TGTGCCAGCAGCCTAAACCCTACAGGGGGAATTAGCACAGATACGCAGTATTTT. Translated, it gives CASSLNPTGGISTDTQYF. Full variable domain (outside the CDR3, taken from reference TRBV7-2 and TRBJ2-3): GAGVSQSPSNKVTEKGKDVELRCDPISGHTALYWYRQSLGQGLEFLIYFQGNSAPDKSGLPSDRFSAERTGGSVSTLTIQRTQQEDSAVYLCASSLNPTGGISTDTQYFGPGTRLTVL.

The rearrangement uses TRBV2 and TRBJ2-5, with D hard to call. Trimming stripped 8 bases from V and 2 bases from J, with 6 bases between. This CDR3 contains 11 residues. Per the germline V gene, CDR1 is SNHLY and CDR2 is FYNNEI. In nucleotides, the CDR3 is TGTGCCAGCTCCAGTCAAGAGACCCAGTACTTC. This encodes CASSSQETQYF.

This clone has only one observation. The chain carries TRBV19 and TRBJ2-1, with a tentative D call TRBD2 (6 bases). The ends were cut back, 3 bases at V and 6 bases at J, with 12 bases in the middle. This CDR3 comprises 14 residues. Germline loops: CDR1 LNHDA, CDR2 SQIVND (reference sequence). CDR3 sequence reads: CASSIRLGFNEQFF. The CDR3 nucleotides are TGTGCCAGTAGTATCCGACTAGGTTTCAATGAGCAGTTCTTC.

This chain uses TRBV24-1 with TRBJ2-7; D possibly corresponds to TRBD2 (5 bases). This CDR3 contains 14 residues. The germline gives CDR1 KGHDR, CDR2 SFDVKD. The ends were cut back, 5 bases at V and 6 bases at J, with 16 bases in the middle. CDR3 sequence: CATSGRPRGGEQYV. The CDR3 DNA follows: TGTGCCACCAGTGGCCGACCTCGGGGTGGCGAGCAGTACGTC.

The chain links TRBV6-2 or TRBV6-3 to TRBJ1-2; no definite D call. The CDR3 totals 12 residues. Germline CDR1 is MNHEY and CDR2 is SVGEGT. The V end was cut by 0 bases, the J end by 5 bases, with 4 bases between. The CDR3 reads CASSYSQYGYTF. The CDR3 DNA is TGTGCCAGCAGTTACTCACAATATGGCTACACCTTC.

J is TRBJ2-1 and V is TRBV9, with TRBD2 as a possible D gene (5 bases). The length of the CDR3 is 15 residues. The V end lost 0 bases, the J end lost 9 bases, and 16 bases lay between the germline ends. CDR1 is SGDLS, CDR2 YYNGEE, per germline. DNA of the CDR3: TGTGCCAGCAGCGTAGCGGCCTTGGGAGCGACTGAGCAGTTCTTC. This gives the protein CASSVAALGATEQFF. The complete variable domain, with remaining parts taken from reference TRBV9 and TRBJ2-1, reads DSGVTQTPKHLITATGQRVTLRCSPRSGDLSVYWYQQSLDQGLQFLIQYYNGEERAKGNILERFSAQQFPDLHSELNLSSLELGDSALYFCASSVAALGATEQFFGPGTRLTVL.

The rearrangement uses TRBV4-1 and TRBJ1-2; TRBD1 matches at 8 bases. This CDR3 has 17 amino acids. CDR1 is MGHRA, CDR2 YSYEKL, per germline. Unmatched junction bases numbered 18, after V lost 4 bases and J lost 8 bases. CDR3 sequence: CASSPKPAGGGIGGYTF. For the CDR3, the DNA is TGCGCCAGCAGCCCTAAACCCGCAGGGGGCGGGATCGGAGGCTACACCTTC.

The gene calls are TRBV6-5 and TRBJ1-5, with D possibly being TRBD1 (5 bases). Germline assignment: CDR1 MNHEY and CDR2 SVGAGI. This CDR3 region has 14 residues. V was trimmed by 8 bases and J by 3 bases, leaving 14 bases between them. CDR3 DNA sequence: TGTGCCAGCGGAAATGGACAAATCAATCAGCCCCAGCATTTT. Its translation: CASGNGQINQPQHF.

CDR3 region: CASSMRRASGWETQYF. CDR3 coding DNA: TGTGCCAGTAGTATGCGGCGAGCCTCGGGATGGGAGACCCAGTACTTC. The V gene is TRBV19, the J gene TRBJ2-5, with D possibly matching TRBD2 (5 bases). The CDR3 is 16 amino acids. The ends were cut back, 3 bases at V and 5 bases at J, with 19 bases in the middle. Germline-derived CDR1 and CDR2 are LNHDA and SQIVND (reference sequence). Together with reference TRBV19 and TRBJ2-5, the CDR3 gives the full variable domain: DGGITQSPKYLFRKEGQNVTLSCEQNLNHDAMYWYRQDPGQGLRLIYYSQIVNDFQKGDIAEGYSVSREKKESFPLTVTSAQKNPTAFYLCASSMRRASGWETQYFGPGTRLLVL.

This clone came up once. An end of the junction differs from the germline gene, which may be a read error. The chain has TRBV7-9 and TRBJ2-3, with D perhaps TRBD2 (5 bases). This CDR3 region has 11 residues. Germline lookup yields CDR1 SEHNR and CDR2 FQNEAQ (reference sequence). In nucleotides, the CDR3 is TGTGCCAGCAGCTACCGCGGGCCACGGCATTTT. As protein: CASSYRGPRHF.

The chain links TRBV5-4 to TRBJ1-1; 7 nucleotides match TRBD1. The CDR3 sequence is 14 residues long. V shed 0 bases, J shed 6 bases, and the junction held 5 bases outside the gene matches. Germline V gene sequence: CDR1 SGHNT, CDR2 YYREEE (reference sequence). CDR3 bases: TGTGCCAGCAGCTTGGCGACAGGACAGGCTGAAGCTTTCTTT. Protein sequence: CASSLATGQAEAFF.

This chain uses TRBV6-2 or TRBV6-3 with TRBJ1-4; D remains ambiguous. Trimming removed 2 bases at V and 1 base at J, with 8 bases between. Germline loops: CDR1 MNHEY, CDR2 SVGEGT. The CDR3 loop spans 15 amino acids. The CDR3, as DNA: TGTGCCAGCAGTTACCGGGGAGAAACTAATGAAAAACTGTTTTTT. This codes for CASSYRGETNEKLFF.

This sequence joins TRBV5-6 and TRBJ2-7, with D perhaps TRBD1 (6 bases). V was pared by 4 bases and J by 3 bases, with 23 bases between. CDR3 size: 17 residues. Germline V lookup: CDR1 SGHDT, CDR2 YYEEEE. CDR3 loop: CASSGKTGSAPYYEQYV. CDR3 DNA: TGTGCCAGCAGCGGGAAAACAGGGTCAGCGCCCTACTACGAGCAGTACGTC.

Of note for this clone: Other DNA sequences of this sample code for an identical CDR3. The chain is built from TRBV18 and TRBJ2-1; TRBD1 matches at 12 bases. The CDR3 has 16 residues. After removal of 3 bases from V and 2 bases from J, the junction contained 2 bases not matched to a gene. The germline V gene has CDR1 KGHSH and CDR2 LQKENI. CDR3 in amino acids: CASSPGTGGPYNEQFF. CDR3 in DNA: TGTGCCAGCTCACCTGGGACAGGGGGCCCCTACAATGAGCAGTTCTTC. The variable domain in full, completed from reference TRBV18 and TRBJ2-1, reads NAGVMQNPRHLVRRRGQEARLRCSPMKGHSHVYWYRQLPEEGLKFMVYLQKENIIDESGMPKERFSAEFPKEGPSILRIQQVVRGDSAAYFCASSPGTGGPYNEQFFGPGTRLTVL.

The chain joins TRBV12-3 or TRBV12-4 to TRBJ1-1; D is ambiguous. V shed 6 bases and J shed 4 bases, with 12 bases lying between them. CDR3 length equals 13 residues. The CDR3 region has the DNA TGTGCCAGCAGCCCGTTTCGGAGCACTGAAGCTTTCTTT. This translates into CASSPFRSTEAFF.

The chain employs TRBV19 and TRBJ2-5, with D possibly TRBD2 on 5 matching bases. The CDR3 consists of 12 residues. The V end was cut by 5 bases, the J end by 2 bases, with 6 bases between. Germline V gene data show CDR1 as LNHDA and CDR2 as SQIVND (reference sequence). Here the CDR3 DNA reads TGTGCCAGTAGTCGGACTCAAGAGACCCAGTACTTC. It specifies CASSRTQETQYF.

The V call is TRBV4-3, the J call TRBJ2-3; 7 bases map to TRBD1. Germline V gene sequence: CDR1 LGHNA, CDR2 YSLEER. Losses at the gene ends were 11 bases for V and 0 bases for J; bases not matched to a gene: 11. The CDR3 is 15 amino acids. The CDR3: CASGPGGPSTDTQYF. CDR3 DNA: TGCGCCTCTGGACCAGGGGGTCCTAGCACAGATACGCAGTATTTT.

The gene calls are TRBV5-4 and TRBJ2-1, with 10 bases matching TRBD2. Germline CDR1 SGHNT, CDR2 YYREEE (reference sequence). CDR3 length: 17 amino acids. Unmatched junction bases numbered 7, after V lost 4 bases and J lost 0 bases. CDR3 sequence (DNA): TGTGCCAGCAGCCCTACTAGCGGGACACGCTCCTACAATGAGCAGTTCTTC. Translation gives CASSPTSGTRSYNEQFF.